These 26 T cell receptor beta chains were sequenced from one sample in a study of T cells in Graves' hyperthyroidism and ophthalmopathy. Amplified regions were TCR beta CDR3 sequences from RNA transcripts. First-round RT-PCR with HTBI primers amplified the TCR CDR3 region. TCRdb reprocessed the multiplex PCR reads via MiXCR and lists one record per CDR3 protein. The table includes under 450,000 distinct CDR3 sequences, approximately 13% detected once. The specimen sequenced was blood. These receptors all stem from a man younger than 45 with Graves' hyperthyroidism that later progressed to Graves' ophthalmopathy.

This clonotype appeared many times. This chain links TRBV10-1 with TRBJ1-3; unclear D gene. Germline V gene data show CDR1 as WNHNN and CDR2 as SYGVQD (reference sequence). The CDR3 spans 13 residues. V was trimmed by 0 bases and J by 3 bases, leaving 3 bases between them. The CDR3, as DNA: TGCGCCAGCAGTGAGTCGATTGGAAACACCATATATTTT. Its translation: CASSESIGNTIYF.

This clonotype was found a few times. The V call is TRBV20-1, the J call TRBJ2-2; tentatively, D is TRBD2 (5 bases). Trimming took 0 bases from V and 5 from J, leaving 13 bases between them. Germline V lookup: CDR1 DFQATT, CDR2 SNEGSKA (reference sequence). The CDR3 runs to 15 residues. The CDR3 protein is CSARDSASTTGELFF. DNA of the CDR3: TGCAGTGCTAGAGATTCGGCTAGCACTACCGGGGAGCTGTTTTTT.

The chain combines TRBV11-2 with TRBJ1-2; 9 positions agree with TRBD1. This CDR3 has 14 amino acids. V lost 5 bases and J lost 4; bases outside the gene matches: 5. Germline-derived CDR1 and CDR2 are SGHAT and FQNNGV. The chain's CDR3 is CASSPRDRVYGYTF. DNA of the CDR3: TGTGCCAGCAGCCCCCGGGACAGGGTCTATGGCTACACCTTC.

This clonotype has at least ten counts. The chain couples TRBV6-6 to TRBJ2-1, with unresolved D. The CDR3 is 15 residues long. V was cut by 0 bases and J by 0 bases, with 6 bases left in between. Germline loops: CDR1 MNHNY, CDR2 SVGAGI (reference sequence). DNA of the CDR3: TGTGCCAGCAGTTACTCGGGCTACTCCTACAATGAGCAGTTCTTC. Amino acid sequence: CASSYSGYSYNEQFF.

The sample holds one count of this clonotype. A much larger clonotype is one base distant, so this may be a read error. CDR3 residues: CASSYSGQVRGYTF. The CDR3 DNA reads TGTGCCAGCAGCTACTCGGGACAGGTGAGAGGCTACACCTTC. The chain couples TRBV28 to TRBJ1-2; 8 bases fit TRBD1. Trimming at V came to 6 bases and at J to 8 bases, leaving 11 bases not matched to a gene. Per the germline V gene, CDR1 is MDHEN and CDR2 is SYDVKM. The CDR3 consists of 14 residues.

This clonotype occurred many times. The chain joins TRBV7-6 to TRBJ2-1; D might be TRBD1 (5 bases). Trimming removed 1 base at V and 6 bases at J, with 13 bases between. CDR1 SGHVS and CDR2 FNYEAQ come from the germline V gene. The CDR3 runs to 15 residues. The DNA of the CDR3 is TGTGCCAGCAGCTTAGAGGGCAGGGCTATCAATGAGCAGTTCTTC. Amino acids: CASSLEGRAINEQFF.

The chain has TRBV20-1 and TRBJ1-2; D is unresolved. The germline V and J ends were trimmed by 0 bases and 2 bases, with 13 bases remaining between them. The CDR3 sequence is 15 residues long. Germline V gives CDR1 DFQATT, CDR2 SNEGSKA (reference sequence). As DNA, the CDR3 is TGCAGTGCTAGAGATGACGCGGGATTAAACTATGGCTACACCTTC. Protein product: CSARDDAGLNYGYTF.

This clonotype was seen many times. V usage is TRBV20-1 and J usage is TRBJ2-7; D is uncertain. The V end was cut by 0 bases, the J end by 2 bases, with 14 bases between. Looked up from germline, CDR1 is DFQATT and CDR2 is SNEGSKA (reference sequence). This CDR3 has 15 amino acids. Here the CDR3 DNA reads TGCAGTGCTAGAGATTTTACAGCTATCGCCTACGAGCAGTACTTC. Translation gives CSARDFTAIAYEQYF.

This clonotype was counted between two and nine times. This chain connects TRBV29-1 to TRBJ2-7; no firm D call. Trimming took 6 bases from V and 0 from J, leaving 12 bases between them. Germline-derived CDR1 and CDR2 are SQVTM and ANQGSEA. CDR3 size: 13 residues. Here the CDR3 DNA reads TGCAGCGTCGCGCCTTATAACTCCTACGAGCAGTACTTC. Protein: CSVAPYNSYEQYF.

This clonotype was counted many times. The DNA for the CDR3 is TGTGCCAGCCGTCCGGAATATAACTATGGCTACACCTTC. Protein product: CASRPEYNYGYTF. V gene TRBV6-1 combines with J gene TRBJ1-2; no reliable D call. V lost 8 bases to trimming and J lost 1 base, with 11 bases between them. Germline CDR1 is MNHNS and CDR2 is SASEGT. CDR3 length: 13 amino acids.

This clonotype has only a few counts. CDR3 in DNA: TGTGCCGGGGATAACTCTGGGGCCAACGTCCTGACTTTC. Its protein is CAGDNSGANVLTF. This chain links TRBV30 with TRBJ2-6, with D unclear. Trimming left V 8 bases short and J 0 bases short, with 8 bases between. The CDR3 is 13 amino acids. Germline V gene lookup returns CDR1 GTSNPN and CDR2 SVGIG (reference sequence).

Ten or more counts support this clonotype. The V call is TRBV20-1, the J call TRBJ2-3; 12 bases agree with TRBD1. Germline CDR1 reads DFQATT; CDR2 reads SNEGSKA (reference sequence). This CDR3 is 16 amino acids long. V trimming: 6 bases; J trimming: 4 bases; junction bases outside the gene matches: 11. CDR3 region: CSASGTGGARSDTQYF. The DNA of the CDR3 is TGCAGTGCCTCCGGGACAGGGGGCGCGCGGTCAGATACGCAGTATTTT.

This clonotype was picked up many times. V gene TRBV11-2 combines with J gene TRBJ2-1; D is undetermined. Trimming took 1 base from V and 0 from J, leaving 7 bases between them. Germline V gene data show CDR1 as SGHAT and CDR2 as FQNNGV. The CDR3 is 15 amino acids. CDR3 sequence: CASSLGGRSYNEQFF. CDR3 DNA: TGTGCCAGCAGCTTAGGTGGTCGCTCCTACAATGAGCAGTTCTTC.

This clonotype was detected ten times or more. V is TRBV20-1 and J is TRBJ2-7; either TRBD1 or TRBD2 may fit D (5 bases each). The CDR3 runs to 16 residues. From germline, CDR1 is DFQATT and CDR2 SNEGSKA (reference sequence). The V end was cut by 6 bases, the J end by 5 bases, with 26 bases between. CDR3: CSARGVSGLHADEQYF. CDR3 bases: TGCAGTGCCCGAGGGGTGTCGGGGCTCCATGCCGACGAGCAGTACTTC.

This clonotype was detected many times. CDR3 region: CATSRDSDRVPEAFF. The CDR3 nucleotides read TGTGCCACCAGCAGGGATTCTGACAGGGTACCTGAAGCTTTCTTT. This rearrangement joins TRBV15 to TRBJ1-1; the match to TRBD1 covers 7 bases. Germline V lookup: CDR1 LNHNV, CDR2 YYDKDF (reference sequence). Trimming removed 3 bases from V and 6 bases from J; junction bases left unmatched: 10. This CDR3 is built from 15 residues.

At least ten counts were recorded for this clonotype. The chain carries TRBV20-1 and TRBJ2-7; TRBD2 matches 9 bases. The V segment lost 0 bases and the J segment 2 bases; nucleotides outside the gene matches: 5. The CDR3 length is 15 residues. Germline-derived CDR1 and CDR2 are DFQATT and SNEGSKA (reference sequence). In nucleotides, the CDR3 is TGCAGTGCTAGAGATGTGGCGGGGGGGGCCTACGAGCAGTACTTC. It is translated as CSARDVAGGAYEQYF.

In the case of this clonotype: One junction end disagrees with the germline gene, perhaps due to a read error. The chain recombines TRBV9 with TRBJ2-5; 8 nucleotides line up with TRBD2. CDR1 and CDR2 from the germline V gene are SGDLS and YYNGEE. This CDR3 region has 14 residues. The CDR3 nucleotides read TGTGCCAGCAGCGTAGGCACTAGCGGAGAGGCCCAGTACTTC. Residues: CASSVGTSGEAQYF.

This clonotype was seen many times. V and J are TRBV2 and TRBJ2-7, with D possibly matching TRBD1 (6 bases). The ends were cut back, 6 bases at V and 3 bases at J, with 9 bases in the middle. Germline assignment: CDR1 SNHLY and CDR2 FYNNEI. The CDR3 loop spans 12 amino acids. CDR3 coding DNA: TGTGCCAGCAGAGTGGACAGCTACGAGCAGTACTTC. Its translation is CASRVDSYEQYF.

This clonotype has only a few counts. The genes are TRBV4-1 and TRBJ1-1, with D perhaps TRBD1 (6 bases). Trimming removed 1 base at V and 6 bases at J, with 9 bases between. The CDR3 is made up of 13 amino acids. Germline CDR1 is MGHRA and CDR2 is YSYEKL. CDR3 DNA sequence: TGCGCCAGCAGCCAAGGGGGGGCGGCTGAAGCTTTCTTT. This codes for CASSQGGAAEAFF.

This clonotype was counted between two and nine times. The CDR3 nucleotides read TGTGCCAGCTCACCACCCCAGGCCCAGAACACTGAAGCTTTCTTT. Its protein is CASSPPQAQNTEAFF. This chain joins TRBV18 and TRBJ1-1; D remains unclear. Germline V gene lookup returns CDR1 KGHSH and CDR2 LQKENI. The CDR3 spans 15 residues. V gave up 0 bases and J gave up 1 base, with 9 bases separating them.

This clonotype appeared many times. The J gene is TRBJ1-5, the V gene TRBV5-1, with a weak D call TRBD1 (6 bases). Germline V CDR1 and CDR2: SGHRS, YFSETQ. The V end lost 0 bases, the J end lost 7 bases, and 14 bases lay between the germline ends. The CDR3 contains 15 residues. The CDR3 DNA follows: TGCGCCAGCAGCTTGGGGGGATCAGGGACACAGCCCCAGCATTTT. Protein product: CASSLGGSGTQPQHF.

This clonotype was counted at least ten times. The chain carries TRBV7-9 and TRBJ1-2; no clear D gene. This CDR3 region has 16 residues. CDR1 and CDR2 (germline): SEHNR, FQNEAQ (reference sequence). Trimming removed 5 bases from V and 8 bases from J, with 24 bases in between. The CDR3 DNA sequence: TGTGCCAGCAGCGCCCCCGGGAACCTATACATCGAGGGCTACACCTTC. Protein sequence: CASSAPGNLYIEGYTF.

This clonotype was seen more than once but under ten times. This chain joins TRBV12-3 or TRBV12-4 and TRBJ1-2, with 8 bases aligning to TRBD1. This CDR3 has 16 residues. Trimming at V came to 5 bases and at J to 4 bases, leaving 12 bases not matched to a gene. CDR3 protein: CASSPSTGVPIYGYTF. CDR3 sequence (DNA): TGTGCCAGCAGTCCCTCGACAGGGGTTCCCATCTATGGCTACACCTTC.

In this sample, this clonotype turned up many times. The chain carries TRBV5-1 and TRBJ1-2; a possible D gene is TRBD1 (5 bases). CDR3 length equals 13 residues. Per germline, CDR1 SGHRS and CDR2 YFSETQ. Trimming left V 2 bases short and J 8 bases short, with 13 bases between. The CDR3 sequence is CASSLEGRWGYTF. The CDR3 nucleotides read TGCGCCAGCAGCTTAGAGGGACGCTGGGGCTACACCTTC.

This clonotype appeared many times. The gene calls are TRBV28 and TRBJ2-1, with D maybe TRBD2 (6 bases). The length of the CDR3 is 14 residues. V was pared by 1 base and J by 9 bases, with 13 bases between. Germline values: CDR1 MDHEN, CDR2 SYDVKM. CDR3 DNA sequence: TGTGCCAGCAGTTTATTGGGGGAGGCGGTTGAGCAGTTCTTC. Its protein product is CASSLLGEAVEQFF.

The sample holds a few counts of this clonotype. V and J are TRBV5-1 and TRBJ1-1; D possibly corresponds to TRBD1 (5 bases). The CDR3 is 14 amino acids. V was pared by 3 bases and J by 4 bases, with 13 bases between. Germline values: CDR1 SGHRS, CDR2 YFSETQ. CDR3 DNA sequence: TGCGCCAGCAGCTCCACCGTGGGGGTCACTGAAGCTTTCTTT. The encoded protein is CASSSTVGVTEAFF.